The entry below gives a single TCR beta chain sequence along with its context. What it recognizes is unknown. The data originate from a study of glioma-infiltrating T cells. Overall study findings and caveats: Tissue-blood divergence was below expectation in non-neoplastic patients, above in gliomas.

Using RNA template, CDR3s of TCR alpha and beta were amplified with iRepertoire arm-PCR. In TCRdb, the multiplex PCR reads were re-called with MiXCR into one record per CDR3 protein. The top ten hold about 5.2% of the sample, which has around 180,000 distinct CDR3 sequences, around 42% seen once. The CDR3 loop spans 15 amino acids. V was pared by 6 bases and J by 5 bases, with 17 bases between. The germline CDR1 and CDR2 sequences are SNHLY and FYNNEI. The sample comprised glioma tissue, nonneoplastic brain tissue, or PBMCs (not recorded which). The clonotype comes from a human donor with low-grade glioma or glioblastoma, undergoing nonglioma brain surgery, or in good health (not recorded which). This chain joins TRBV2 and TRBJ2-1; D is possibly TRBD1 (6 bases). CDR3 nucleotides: TGTGCCAGCAGATTTTACGGACAGATTAACAATGAGCAGTTCTTC. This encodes CASRFYGQINNEQFF.